The TCR beta chain described here comes from a study of patients and donors after allogeneic stem cell transplantation. TCRdb re-called the RT-PCR reads with MiXCR, one entry per CDR3 protein. The sample has 200,000 to 250,000 distinct CDR3 sequences, about 38% seen once. This clonotype was detected a few times. Trimming pared 0 bases from V and 7 bases from J, leaving 15 bases between. The CDR3 has 16 amino acids. The sample taken for sequencing was blood, either unsorted or a sorted T cell fraction (not recorded which). The TCR comes from a human donor who was either an allogeneic HSCT recipient or a stem cell or donor lymphocyte infusion donor (not recorded which). It is not recorded whose cells these are; they may come from a transplant donor. This chain links TRBV12-3 or TRBV12-4 with TRBJ1-4; D may be TRBD1 (6 bases). CDR3 sequence: CASSLATGGGGEKLFF. In DNA form, the CDR3 reads TGTGCCAGCAGTTTAGCTACTGGGGGAGGGGGTGAAAAACTGTTTTTT.